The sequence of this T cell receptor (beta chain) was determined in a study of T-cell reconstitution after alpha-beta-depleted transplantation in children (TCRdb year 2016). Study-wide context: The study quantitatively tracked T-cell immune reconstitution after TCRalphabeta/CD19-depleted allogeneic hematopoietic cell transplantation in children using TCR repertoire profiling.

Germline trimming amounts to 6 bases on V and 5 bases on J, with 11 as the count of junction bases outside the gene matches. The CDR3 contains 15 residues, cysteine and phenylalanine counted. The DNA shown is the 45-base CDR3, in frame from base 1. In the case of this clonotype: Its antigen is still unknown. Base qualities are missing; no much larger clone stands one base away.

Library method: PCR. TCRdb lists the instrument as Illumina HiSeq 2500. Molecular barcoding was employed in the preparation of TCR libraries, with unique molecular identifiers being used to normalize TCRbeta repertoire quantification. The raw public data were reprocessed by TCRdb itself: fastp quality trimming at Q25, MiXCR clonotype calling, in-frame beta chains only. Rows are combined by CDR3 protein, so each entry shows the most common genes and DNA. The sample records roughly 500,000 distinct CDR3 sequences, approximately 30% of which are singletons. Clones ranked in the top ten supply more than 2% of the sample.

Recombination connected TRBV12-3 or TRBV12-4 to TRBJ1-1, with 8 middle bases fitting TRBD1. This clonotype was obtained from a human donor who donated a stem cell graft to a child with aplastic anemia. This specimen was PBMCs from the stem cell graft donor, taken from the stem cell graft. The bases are TGTGCCAGCAGACCCCAGGACAGGGAAATTACTGAAGCTTTCTTT. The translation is CASRPQDREITEAFF.